The 26 T cell receptor beta chains listed next were all sequenced from one sample in a study of PD-1 blockade in classical Hodgkin lymphoma. Using immunoSEQ multiplex PCR, the repertoire was profiled, and TCRdb retains in-frame clones only, with some absent. Counted here are around 65,000 clones, over 75% occurring once; the ten biggest clones make up over 14%. Patients all relapsed after autologous stem cell transplantation, and there was variation in brentuximab vedotin exposure. The starting material was peripheral blood mononuclear cells (PBMCs), obtained at baseline. The receptors come from a human donor with classical Hodgkin lymphoma.

This clone was counted only a few times. V gene TRBV30 combines with J gene TRBJ1-2, with D possibly TRBD1 on 5 matching bases. CDR3 length equals 12 residues. Germline CDR1 reads GTSNPN; CDR2 reads SVGIG (reference sequence). Trimming stripped 5 bases from V and 4 bases from J, with 11 bases between. This CDR3 reads CAWDRGTYGYTF. For the CDR3, the DNA is TGTGCCTGGGACAGAGGGACCTATGGCTACACCTTC.

This clone has a single count. The chain links TRBV28 to TRBJ1-3; no clear D. Germline CDR1 and CDR2: MDHEN and SYDVKM. The germline V and J ends were trimmed by 4 bases and 0 bases, with 7 bases remaining between them. The CDR3 consists of 14 residues. CDR3 sequence: CASSSRPSGNTIYF. In DNA, the CDR3 is TGTGCCAGCAGTTCTCGGCCCTCTGGAAACACCATATATTTT.

This chain links TRBV30 with TRBJ1-2; 8 positions match TRBD1. V lost 3 bases and J lost 6; bases outside the gene matches: 6. CDR1 is GTSNPN, CDR2 SVGIG, per germline (reference sequence). This CDR3 spans 13 amino acids. CDR3 residues: CAWSSGQGNGYTF. CDR3 nucleotides: TGTGCCTGGAGCAGTGGACAGGGTAATGGCTACACCTTC.

The chain employs TRBV7-9 and TRBJ2-7, with TRBD2 matching over 10 bases. V trimming: 2 bases; J trimming: 7 bases; junction bases outside the gene matches: 11. Germline lookup yields CDR1 SEHNR and CDR2 FQNEAQ (reference sequence). The CDR3 length is 16 residues. The CDR3 reads CASSLIGTSGAREQYF. CDR3 in DNA: TGTGCCAGCAGCTTAATCGGCACTAGCGGGGCCCGAGAGCAGTACTTC.

The genes are TRBV5-1 and TRBJ2-7; 10 nucleotides line up with TRBD1. The CDR3 covers 14 residues. The germline CDR1 and CDR2 sequences are SGHRS and YFSETQ. V lost 0 bases and J lost 5; bases outside the gene matches: 2. The DNA for the CDR3 is TGCGCCAGCAGCTTGGGGACAGGGGGACACGAGCAGTACTTC. This gives the protein CASSLGTGGHEQYF.

The chain links TRBV21-1 to TRBJ1-5; the table's TRBD1 call for D was not verified on the DNA. TRBV21-1 has pseudogene status. The length of the CDR3 is 16 residues. As DNA, the CDR3 is TGTGCCAGCACGACTAGGGACAGGGAGTTACCTCAGCCCCAGCATTTT. Amino acid sequence: CASTTRDRELPQPQHF.

V is TRBV14 and J is TRBJ2-6; the D gene is possibly TRBD1 (5 bases). CDR1 is SGHDN, CDR2 FVKESK, per germline. The CDR3 totals 15 residues. V lost 1 base and J 5 bases, leaving 9 bases between the germline ends. The CDR3 reads CASSQVAGWANVLTF. The DNA of the CDR3 is TGTGCCAGCAGCCAAGTCGCAGGGTGGGCCAACGTCCTGACTTTC.

The chain uses TRBV29-1 and TRBJ2-1; D gene ambiguous. Per the germline V gene, CDR1 is SQVTM and CDR2 is ANQGSEA. V was pared by 1 base and J by 4 bases, with 17 bases between. The CDR3 is 16 residues long. CDR3 DNA sequence: TGCAGCGTTGAAGGTTTGGGTGAGGTATGGTACAATGAGCAGTTCTTC. Amino acids: CSVEGLGEVWYNEQFF.

The gene calls are TRBV2 and TRBJ2-1; 9 positions agree with TRBD1. Trimming cost V 6 bases and J 3 bases; bases outside gene matches: 6. The CDR3 contains 15 residues. The germline CDR1 and CDR2 sequences are SNHLY and FYNNEI. The CDR3 DNA is TGTGCCAGCAGCCCGGGACAGGGAGGCTACAATGAGCAGTTCTTC. Residues: CASSPGQGGYNEQFF.

The chain has TRBV15 and TRBJ1-1; D not certain. The germline V gene encodes CDR1 LNHNV and CDR2 YYDKDF (reference sequence). V was pared by 1 base and J by 10 bases, with 13 bases between. The CDR3 consists of 13 residues. As DNA, the CDR3 is TGTGCCACCAGCAGAGGTAGCACCCGCGGAGCTTTCTTT. Encoded protein: CATSRGSTRGAFF.

This clone showed up just a few times. The chain links TRBV19 to TRBJ1-1, with no clear D. CDR1 LNHDA and CDR2 SQIVND come from the germline V gene (reference sequence). Trimming removed 7 bases at V and 6 bases at J, with 9 bases between. This CDR3 is 11 amino acids long. CDR3 protein: CASIVGAEAFF. CDR3 nucleotides: TGTGCCAGTATTGTCGGCGCTGAAGCTTTCTTT.

The chain recombines TRBV27 with TRBJ2-5; perhaps TRBD2 as D (5 bases). CDR1 and CDR2 (germline): MNHEY, SMNVEV (reference sequence). The CDR3 contains 16 residues. V lost 4 bases to trimming and J lost 4 bases, with 19 bases between them. CDR3 coding DNA: TGTGCCAGCAGTTCCATCCAAACTAGATTGGCAGAGACCCAGTACTTC. Protein: CASSSIQTRLAETQYF.

V usage is TRBV14 and J usage is TRBJ1-4; D gene uncertain. The CDR3 spans 12 residues. The germline gives CDR1 SGHDN, CDR2 FVKESK. Deletions cut 3 bases from V and 5 bases from J, with 4 bases between. In DNA form, the CDR3 reads TGTGCCAGCAGCCAGAAAAATGAAAAACTGTTTTTT. This gives the protein CASSQKNEKLFF.

The J gene is TRBJ1-1, the V gene TRBV2; no clear D. Germline V gene data show CDR1 as SNHLY and CDR2 as FYNNEI. The CDR3 totals 14 residues. Trimming removed 2 bases at V and 1 base at J, with 8 bases between. In nucleotides, the CDR3 is TGTGCCAGCAGTGAATTTGGATGGAACACTGAAGCTTTCTTT. Encoded protein: CASSEFGWNTEAFF.

The chain couples TRBV11-3 to TRBJ2-1, with D possibly matching TRBD2 (5 bases). The length of the CDR3 is 14 residues. V dropped 5 bases and J dropped 6 bases, with 14 bases sitting between them. Germline V gives CDR1 SGHNT, CDR2 YENEEA. The CDR3 region has the DNA TGTGCCAGCAGCCAGCCGGGGTTTGGCAATGAGCAGTTCTTC. Translating gives CASSQPGFGNEQFF.

V gene TRBV29-1 combines with J gene TRBJ1-2; D is ambiguous. CDR1 and CDR2 from the germline V gene are SQVTM and ANQGSEA. Between the trimmed V and J ends, which lost 6 bases and 4 bases, there was a span of 12 bases. The CDR3 consists of 12 residues. The CDR3 nucleotides read TGCAGCGTCCCGGCCAGTATCTATGGCTACACCTTC. It translates to CSVPASIYGYTF.

CDR3 protein: CASSSLTGTKDEKETQYF. The DNA of the CDR3 is TGCGCCAGCAGCTCGCTTACCGGGACTAAGGACGAGAAAGAGACCCAGTACTTC. The rearrangement uses TRBV5-1 and TRBJ2-5; TRBD2 matches 7 bases. CDR3 length equals 18 residues. The V segment lost 3 bases and the J segment 3 bases; nucleotides outside the gene matches: 17. Germline V gene data show CDR1 as SGHRS and CDR2 as YFSETQ.

This chain connects TRBV11-2 to TRBJ1-3; D unresolved. The CDR3 runs to 18 residues. Per the germline V gene, CDR1 is SGHAT and CDR2 is FQNNGV. Deletions cut 3 bases from V and 0 bases from J, with 18 bases between. CDR3 residues: CASSFTVTWAHSGNTIYF. The CDR3, as DNA: TGTGCCAGCAGCTTTACCGTCACCTGGGCCCACTCTGGAAACACCATATATTTT.

A word on this clone: Other nucleotide sequences in the sample specify the same CDR3. The chain has TRBV19 and TRBJ1-1; D is ambiguous. V lost 1 base, J lost 0 bases, and 3 bases lay in between. The germline V gene has CDR1 LNHDA and CDR2 SQIVND (reference sequence). The CDR3 extends over 13 amino acids. This CDR3 reads CASSIALNTEAFF. CDR3 DNA sequence: TGTGCCAGTAGTATAGCCTTGAACACTGAAGCTTTCTTT.

V usage is TRBV19 and J usage is TRBJ2-7; a possible D gene is TRBD2 (5 bases). Germline V CDR1 and CDR2: LNHDA, SQIVND (reference sequence). This CDR3 has 12 amino acids. V was clipped by 5 bases and J by 3 bases, with 8 bases between them. The CDR3 DNA reads as TGTGCCAGTAGTCGAGAGGGCTACGAGCAGTACTTC. As protein: CASSREGYEQYF.

The chain recombines TRBV9 with TRBJ2-5, with 10 bases lining up with TRBD2. Per germline, CDR1 SGDLS and CDR2 YYNGEE. Unmatched junction bases numbered 3, after V lost 0 bases and J lost 1 base. This CDR3 region has 16 residues. Here the CDR3 DNA reads TGTGCCAGCAGCGTAGCAGCGGGGGGGACCCAAGAGACCCAGTACTTC. The encoded protein is CASSVAAGGTQETQYF. The variable domain in full, completed from reference TRBV9 and TRBJ2-5, reads DSGVTQTPKHLITATGQRVTLRCSPRSGDLSVYWYQQSLDQGLQFLIQYYNGEERAKGNILERFSAQQFPDLHSELNLSSLELGDSALYFCASSVAAGGTQETQYFGPGTRLLVL.

The chain joins TRBV6-5 to TRBJ2-7; possible D gene TRBD1, 6 bases. CDR1 and CDR2 (germline): MNHEY, SVGAGI. Trimming cost V 4 bases and J 2 bases, with 12 bases left between them. The CDR3 contains 14 residues. CDR3 nucleotide sequence: TGTGCCAGCAGTTCGAAAGGACAGACCTACGAGCAGTACTTC. Residues: CASSSKGQTYEQYF.

This clone was detected only a few times. The chain joins TRBV7-9 to TRBJ1-1; D is undetermined. Trimming shortened V by 2 bases and J by 8 bases, and 9 bases separated the two germline ends. This CDR3 is 12 amino acids long. CDR1 is SEHNR and CDR2 is FQNEAQ in the germline V gene (reference sequence). CDR3 DNA sequence: TGTGCCAGCAGCTTAACGAACGTGGAAGCTTTCTTT. The encoded protein is CASSLTNVEAFF.

The CDR3 DNA sequence: TGTGCCAGCAGCTTGAAGTTTGGGACACTTCTTAGTTCACCCCTCCACTTT. Protein product: CASSLKFGTLLSSPLHF. The chain uses TRBV7-9 and TRBJ1-6; D is possibly TRBD1 (6 bases). V was pared by 3 bases and J by 9 bases, with 21 bases between. The CDR3 runs 17 residues. CDR1 is SEHNR and CDR2 is FQNEAQ in the germline V gene (reference sequence).

This clone was counted between two and nine times. This rearrangement joins TRBV5-4 to TRBJ1-1; no definite D call. V lost 1 base, J lost 1 base, and 8 bases lay in between. This CDR3 contains 14 residues. Germline V lookup: CDR1 SGHNT, CDR2 YYREEE (reference sequence). CDR3 region: CASSLKGQNTEAFF. CDR3 in DNA: TGTGCCAGCAGCTTGAAAGGGCAGAACACTGAAGCTTTCTTT.

The chain links TRBV4-1 to TRBJ2-7; 9 nucleotides agree with TRBD1. The CDR3 is 15 residues long. Germline CDR1 MGHRA, CDR2 YSYEKL. V shed 4 bases, J shed 6 bases, and the junction held 10 bases outside the gene matches. The CDR3 loop is CASSRRDRDVSEQYF. DNA of the CDR3: TGCGCCAGCAGCCGCCGGGACAGGGACGTCTCCGAGCAGTACTTC.